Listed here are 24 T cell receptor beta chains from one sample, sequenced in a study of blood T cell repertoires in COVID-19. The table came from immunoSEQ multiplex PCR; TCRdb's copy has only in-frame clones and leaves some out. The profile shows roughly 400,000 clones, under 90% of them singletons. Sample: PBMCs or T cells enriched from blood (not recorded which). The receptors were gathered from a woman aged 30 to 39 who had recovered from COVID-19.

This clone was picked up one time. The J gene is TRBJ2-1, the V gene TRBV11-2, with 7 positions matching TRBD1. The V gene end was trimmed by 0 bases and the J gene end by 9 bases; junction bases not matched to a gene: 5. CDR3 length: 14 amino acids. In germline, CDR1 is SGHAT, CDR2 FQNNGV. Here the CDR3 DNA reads TGTGCCAGCAGCTTAGAGCAGGGGGTGGGTGAGCAGTTCTTC. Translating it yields CASSLEQGVGEQFF.

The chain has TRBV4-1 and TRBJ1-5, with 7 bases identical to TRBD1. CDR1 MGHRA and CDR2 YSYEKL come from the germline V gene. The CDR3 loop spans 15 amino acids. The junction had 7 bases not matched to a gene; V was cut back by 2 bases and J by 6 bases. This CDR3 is CASSQIAGGFQPQHF. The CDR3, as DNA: TGCGCCAGCAGCCAAATCGCAGGGGGTTTTCAGCCCCAGCATTTT.

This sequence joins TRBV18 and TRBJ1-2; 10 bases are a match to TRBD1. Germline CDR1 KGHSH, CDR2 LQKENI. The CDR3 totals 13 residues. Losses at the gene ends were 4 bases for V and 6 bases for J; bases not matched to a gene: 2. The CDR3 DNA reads TGTGCCAGCTCACGAGGGACAGGGGATGGCTACACCTTC. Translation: CASSRGTGDGYTF.

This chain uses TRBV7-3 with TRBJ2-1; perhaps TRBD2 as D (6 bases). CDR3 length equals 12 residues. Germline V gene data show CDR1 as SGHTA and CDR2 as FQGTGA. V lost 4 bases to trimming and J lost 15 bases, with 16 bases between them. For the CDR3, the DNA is TGTGCCAGCAGCTCCCCACCGGGAGTTTGGTTCTTC. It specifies CASSSPPGVWFF.

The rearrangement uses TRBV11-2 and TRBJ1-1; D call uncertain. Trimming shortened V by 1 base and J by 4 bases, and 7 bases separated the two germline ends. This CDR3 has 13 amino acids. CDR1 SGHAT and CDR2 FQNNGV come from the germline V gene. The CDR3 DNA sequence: TGTGCCAGCAGCTTAGTGGGCCTCACTGAAGCTTTCTTT. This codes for CASSLVGLTEAFF.

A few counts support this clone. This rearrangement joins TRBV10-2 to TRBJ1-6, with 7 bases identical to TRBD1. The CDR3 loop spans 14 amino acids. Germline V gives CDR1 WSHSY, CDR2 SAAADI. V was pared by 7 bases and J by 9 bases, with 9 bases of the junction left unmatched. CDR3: CASTRQGISSPLHF. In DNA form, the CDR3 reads TGCGCCAGCACCCGACAGGGTATCAGTTCACCCCTCCACTTT.

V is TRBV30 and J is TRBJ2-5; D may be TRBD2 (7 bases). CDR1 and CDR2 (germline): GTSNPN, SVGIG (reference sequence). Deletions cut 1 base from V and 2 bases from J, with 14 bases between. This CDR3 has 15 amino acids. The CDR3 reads CAWSGGGLQQETQYF. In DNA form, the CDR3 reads TGTGCCTGGAGTGGGGGGGGGCTGCAACAAGAGACCCAGTACTTC.

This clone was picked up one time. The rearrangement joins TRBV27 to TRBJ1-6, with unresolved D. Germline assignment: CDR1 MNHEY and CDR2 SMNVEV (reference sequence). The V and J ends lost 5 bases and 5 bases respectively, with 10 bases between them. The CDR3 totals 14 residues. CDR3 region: CASSLELDNSPLHF. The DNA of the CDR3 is TGTGCCAGCAGTCTAGAGTTGGATAATTCACCCCTCCACTTT.

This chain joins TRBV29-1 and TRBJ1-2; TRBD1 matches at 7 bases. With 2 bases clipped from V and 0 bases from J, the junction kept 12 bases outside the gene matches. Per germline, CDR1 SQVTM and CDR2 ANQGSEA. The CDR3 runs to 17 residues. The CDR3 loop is CSVERAGGYKSNYGYTF. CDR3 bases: TGCAGCGTTGAACGCGCAGGGGGTTATAAGTCTAACTATGGCTACACCTTC.

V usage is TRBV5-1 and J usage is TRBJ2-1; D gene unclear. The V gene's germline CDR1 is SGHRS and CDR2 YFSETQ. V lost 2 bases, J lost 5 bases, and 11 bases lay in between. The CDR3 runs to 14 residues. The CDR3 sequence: CASSFGDKHNEQFF. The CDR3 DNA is TGCGCCAGCAGCTTTGGCGACAAACACAATGAGCAGTTCTTC.

The CDR3 DNA reads as TGTGCCAGCAGCCTGACTAGCGGGAGGGCCGATACGCAGTATTTT. It translates to CASSLTSGRADTQYF. J is TRBJ2-3 and V is TRBV7-3; 14 bases line up with TRBD2. V lost 5 bases and J lost 6; bases outside the gene matches: 4. The CDR3 consists of 15 residues. Germline V CDR1 and CDR2: SGHTA, FQGTGA. The variable domain in full, with the rest retrieved from reference TRBV7-3 and TRBJ2-3, is GAGVSQTPSNKVTEKGKYVELRCDPISGHTALYWYRQSLGQGPEFLIYFQGTGAADDSGLPNDRFFAVRPEGSVSTLKIQRTERGDSAVYLCASSLTSGRADTQYFGPGTRLTVL.

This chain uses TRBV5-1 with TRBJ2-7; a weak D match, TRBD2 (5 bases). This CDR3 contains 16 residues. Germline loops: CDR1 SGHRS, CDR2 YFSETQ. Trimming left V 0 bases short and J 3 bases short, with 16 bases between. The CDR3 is CASSLVPGNEYYEQYF. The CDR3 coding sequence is TGCGCCAGCAGCTTGGTGCCGGGAAATGAATACTACGAGCAGTACTTC.

CDR3 DNA: TGTGCCAGCAGCGTAGCGGGTTTCTCCTACGAGCAGTACTTC. Translated, it gives CASSVAGFSYEQYF. The gene calls are TRBV9 and TRBJ2-7; D not certain. Germline V lookup: CDR1 SGDLS, CDR2 YYNGEE. This CDR3 contains 14 residues. The ends were cut back, 0 bases at V and 0 bases at J, with 7 bases in the middle. Looking up the rest from reference TRBV9 and TRBJ2-7 gives the full variable domain: DSGVTQTPKHLITATGQRVTLRCSPRSGDLSVYWYQQSLDQGLQFLIQYYNGEERAKGNILERFSAQQFPDLHSELNLSSLELGDSALYFCASSVAGFSYEQYFGPGTRLTVT.

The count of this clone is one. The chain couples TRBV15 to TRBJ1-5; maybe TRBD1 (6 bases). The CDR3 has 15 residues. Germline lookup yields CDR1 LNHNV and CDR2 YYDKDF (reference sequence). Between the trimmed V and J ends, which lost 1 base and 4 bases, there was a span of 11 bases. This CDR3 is CATSRVPTGNQPQHF. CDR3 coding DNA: TGTGCCACCAGCAGAGTTCCCACAGGGAATCAGCCCCAGCATTTT.

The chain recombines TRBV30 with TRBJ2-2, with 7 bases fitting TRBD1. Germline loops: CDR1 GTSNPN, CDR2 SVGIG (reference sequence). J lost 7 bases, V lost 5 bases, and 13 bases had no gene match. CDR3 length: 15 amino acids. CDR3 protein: CAWGAGTVILGELFF. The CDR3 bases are TGTGCCTGGGGGGCCGGGACAGTAATTCTCGGGGAGCTGTTTTTT.

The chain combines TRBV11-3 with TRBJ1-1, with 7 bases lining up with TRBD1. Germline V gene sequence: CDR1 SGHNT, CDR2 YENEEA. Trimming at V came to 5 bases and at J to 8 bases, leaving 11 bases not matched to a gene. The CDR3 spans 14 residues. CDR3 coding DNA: TGTGCCAGCAGCCGACGCGGGACAGTTCAGGAAGCTTTCTTT. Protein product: CASSRRGTVQEAFF.

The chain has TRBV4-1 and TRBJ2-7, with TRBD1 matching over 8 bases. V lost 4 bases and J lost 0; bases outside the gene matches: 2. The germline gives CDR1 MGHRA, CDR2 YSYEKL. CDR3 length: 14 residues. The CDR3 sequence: CASSPDRGSYEQYF. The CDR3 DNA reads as TGCGCCAGCAGCCCAGACAGGGGCTCCTACGAGCAGTACTTC.

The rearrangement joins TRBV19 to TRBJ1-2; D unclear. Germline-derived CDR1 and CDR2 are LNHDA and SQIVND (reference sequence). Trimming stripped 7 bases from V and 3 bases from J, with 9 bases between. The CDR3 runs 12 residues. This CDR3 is CASTAGDYGYTF. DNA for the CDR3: TGTGCCAGTACGGCAGGCGACTATGGCTACACCTTC.

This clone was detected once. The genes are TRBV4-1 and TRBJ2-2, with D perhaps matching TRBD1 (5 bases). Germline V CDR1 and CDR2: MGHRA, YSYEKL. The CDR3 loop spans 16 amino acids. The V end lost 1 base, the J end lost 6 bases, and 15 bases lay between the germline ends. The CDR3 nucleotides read TGCGCCAGCAGCCAAGCACCGGATCTCAGGGCCGGGGAGCTGTTTTTT. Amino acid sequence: CASSQAPDLRAGELFF.

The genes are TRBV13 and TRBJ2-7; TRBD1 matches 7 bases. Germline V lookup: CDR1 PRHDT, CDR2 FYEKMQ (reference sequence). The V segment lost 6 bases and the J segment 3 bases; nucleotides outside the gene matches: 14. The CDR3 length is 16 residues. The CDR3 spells CASRPLTRGQSYEQYF. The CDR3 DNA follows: TGTGCCAGCAGGCCACTGACCCGGGGACAGAGCTACGAGCAGTACTTC.

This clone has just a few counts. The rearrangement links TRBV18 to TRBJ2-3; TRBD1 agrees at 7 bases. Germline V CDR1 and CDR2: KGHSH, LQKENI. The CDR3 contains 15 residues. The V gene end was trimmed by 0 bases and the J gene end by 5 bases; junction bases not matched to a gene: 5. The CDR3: CASSPPRGTGDTQYF. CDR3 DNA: TGTGCCAGCTCACCACCCAGGGGGACCGGAGATACGCAGTATTTT.

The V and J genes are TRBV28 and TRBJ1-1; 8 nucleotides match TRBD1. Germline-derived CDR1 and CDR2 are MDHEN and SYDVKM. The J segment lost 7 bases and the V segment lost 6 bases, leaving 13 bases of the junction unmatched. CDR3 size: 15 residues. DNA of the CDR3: TGTGCCAGCAGCACCCCCCGGACAGGGAGAGGTGAAGCTTTCTTT. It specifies CASSTPRTGRGEAFF.

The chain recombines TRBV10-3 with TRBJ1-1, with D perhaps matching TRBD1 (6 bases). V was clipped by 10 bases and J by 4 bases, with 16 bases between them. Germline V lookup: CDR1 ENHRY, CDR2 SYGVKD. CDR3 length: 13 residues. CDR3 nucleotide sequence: TGTGCCACCACTTCAGGGGCCCCCACTGAAGCTTTCTTT. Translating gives CATTSGAPTEAFF.

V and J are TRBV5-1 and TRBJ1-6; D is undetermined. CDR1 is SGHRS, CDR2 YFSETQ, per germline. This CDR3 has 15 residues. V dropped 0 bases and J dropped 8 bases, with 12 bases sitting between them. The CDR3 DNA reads TGCGCCAGCAGCTTGGAATCCCGGTCCGATTCACCCCTCCACTTT. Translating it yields CASSLESRSDSPLHF. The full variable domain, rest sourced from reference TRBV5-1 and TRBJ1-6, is KAGVTQTPRYLIKTRGQQVTLSCSPISGHRSVSWYQQTPGQGLQFLFEYFSETQRNKGNFPGRFSGRQFSNSRSEMNVSTLELGDSALYLCASSLESRSDSPLHFGNGTRLTVT.